These T cell receptor beta chains were read from a single sample in a study of tumor-infiltrating lymphocytes in primary liver carcinoma. TCRdb independently ran MiXCR on the multiplex PCR reads; one entry per CDR3 protein. The table lists about 37,000 distinct CDR3 sequences, approximately 82% of them singletons. The source material was tumor-adjacent normal liver tissue. These receptors originate from a man aged 35-49 years with primary liver carcinoma and hepatitis B virus infection. The CDR3 runs from the conserved cysteine through the conserved F or W. Each record gives: V gene, D gene, clone size, J gene, CDR3 protein. A D gene is named only where the DNA matches it firmly. A clone size is listed for some rows: how often the clone was seen (once, few, many), or a class if it is expanded.

TRBV29-1	TRBD1	.	TRBJ1-1	CSMTGGLLVDTKAFF
TRBV5-5	TRBD2	.	TRBJ2-7	CASRLRGAELAGDEQYF
TRBV30	.	.	TRBJ1-1	CAWSADRRTEVFF
TRBV29-1	.	.	TRBJ2-7	CSSVWQGQPYEQYF
TRBV6-5	.	.	TRBJ2-7	CVSSPISSAKPTYEQYF
TRBV10-3	.	once	TRBJ2-3	CVTNQRGPTTDTQYF
TRBV24-1	.	.	TRBJ2-2	CVTREGDYDTGELFF
TRBV5-1	.	once	TRBJ1-1	CASNPTARVDTEAFF
TRBV2	.	.	TRBJ1-6	CASGADSYNSALHF
TRBV6-6	TRBD1	once	TRBJ1-2	CVNRGHDYNYGYTF
TRBV4-1	.	.	TRBJ2-1	CASGQLGARGGLYEQFF
TRBV28	TRBD2	.	TRBJ2-4	CASSPRRGTSGRETVPKNTQYF
TRBV28	.	many	TRBJ2-1	CASSYAGEQFF
TRBV11-2	TRBD1	.	TRBJ2-4	CASSPGTGDNNQYF
TRBV12-3/TRBV12-4	.	few	TRBJ2-1	CAGGASGHSFYNEQFF
TRBV28	TRBD1	many	TRBJ2-3	CASSLRTGPSTDTQYF
TRBV12-3/TRBV12-4	.	.	TRBJ2-7	CASSFSAYEQHF
TRBV11-1	TRBD2	.	TRBJ2-4	CASSLPGTSGTNNIQYF
TRBV28	.	.	TRBJ1-2	CASSPQGLTYGYTF
TRBV12-3/TRBV12-4	TRBD1	.	TRBJ1-2	CASSLPAQGADGYTF
TRBV6-2/TRBV6-3	TRBD2	.	TRBJ2-5	CASPLLAGGETQYF
TRBV11-2	.	.	TRBJ2-1	CVSSSTMSRGYNEQFF
TRBV6-5	TRBD2	medium-sized	TRBJ2-2	CASSSAGLAGGELFF